This T cell receptor beta chain was sequenced for a study of blood T cell repertoires in COVID-19. Across the whole study: Material from acute and convalescent COVID-19 was sourced from the United States, Italy and Spain. T cells, B-cell-depleted T cells, or PBMCs provided the cDNA or gDNA that served as material.

The junction had 4 bases not matched to a gene; V was cut back by 4 bases and J by 6 bases. Germline CDR1 is LNHDA and CDR2 is SQIVND (reference sequence). This CDR3 has 13 residues. Method: immunoSEQ multiplex PCR; TCRdb's copy keeps in-frame clones and lacks some. The sample holds tens of thousands of clones, almost 90% seen once. The sample consisted of peripheral blood. The chain links TRBV19 to TRBJ1-1, with 8 nucleotides matching TRBD1. The receptor's source is a man aged 50 to 60 with acute or convalescent COVID-19. CDR3 in amino acids: CASSTQQGAEAFF. For the CDR3, the DNA is TGTGCCAGTAGTACCCAACAGGGGGCTGAAGCTTTCTTT.